The present T cell receptor beta chain was sequenced within a study of T cell repertoires in aging, cancer and after chemotherapy. TRB rearrangements spanning V, D and J were amplified using mixed TRB-A/B primers. TCRdb re-derived calls from the multiplex PCR reads in MiXCR, one entry per CDR3 protein. The data show about 1,700 distinct CDR3 sequences, with around a quarter seen just once and around 22% held by the top ten. Points on this clonotype: Its target is unknown. A much larger clone is a single base away; this may be a read error.

Broader study findings: Lymphoid organ infiltration in hematological cancer patients may impair thymic emigration or peripheral T cell expansion.

This CDR3 comprises 15 residues. The germline gives CDR1 MNHEY, CDR2 SVGAGI. Amplification of TCR beta used genomic DNA extracted from peripheral blood. This receptor was obtained from a human donor with a blood cancer. The sample consisted of blood. The chain joins TRBV6-5 to TRBJ1-1, with D possibly being TRBD1 (5 bases). The CDR3 is CAISESGRGSTKAFF. The CDR3 coding sequence is TGTGCCATCAGTGAGTCGGGTCGGGGGTCCACTAAAGCTTTCTTT.